The following is a T cell receptor beta chain sequence with its context. This clone's antigen is unknown. Base qualities are missing; no much larger clone stands one base away. TCRbeta CDR3 regions were amplified from genomic DNA using the immunoSEQ Assay, a bias-controlled multiplex PCR. On the authors' methods: The number of nucleated cells in each sample was estimated from the amplification of reference gene primers within the assay. Sequence reads were collapsed and filtered to measure the absolute abundance of every unique TCRbeta CDR3 rearrangement. Productive Simpson clonality was computed per sample as the square root of Simpson's diversity index over productive rearrangements. Drawn from immuneACCESS, this table holds only the in-frame rearrangements with V and J called that TCRdb kept. Clones are partly lost; checked studies trace under half to an unresolved V gene and leave the rest unexplained. V, J and clone size reflect that table, while D and trimming were determined from the DNA. Counted in this sample were some 73,000 clones; roughly 80% of them appeared once. Together, the top ten hold 25% to 30% of the sample.

This entry belongs to a study of blood T cell repertoires in COVID-19 (dated by TCRdb to 2019 to 2021). With respect to the entire study: Collaborator samples came from the United States, Italy and Spain and covered acute and convalescent phases of COVID-19. Samples came from the ongoing ImmuneRACE study (first 160 participants) plus 1,254 subjects from 6 global collaborators. The prospective study material was composed of cDNA or gDNA derived from T cells, B-cell-depleted T cells, or PBMCs. The repertoires were released in a freely available public database intended as a resource for research on the immune response to SARS-CoV-2. Deeply sampled blood TCRbeta repertoires from subjects exposed to, actively infected with, or recovered from COVID-19 were included in the dataset. Where available, HLA class I and class II types were obtained from metadata supplied by the sample provider rather than from assay-based typing. The sample metadata nearly always contained a de-identified subject ID, COVID-19 status, age in years and sex.

Each collaborating institution followed its own protocols to collect whole blood in K2EDTA tubes. For TCRbeta analysis, collaborator samples were shipped as frozen whole blood, as isolated PBMCs, or as DNA extracted from either sample type. Study-level results and caveats: The quantity of clinical and demographic metadata differed by source and by participant and was supplied without curation.

The material sequenced was peripheral blood. The source is a human donor in a cohort sampled during active COVID-19.

The CDR3 reads CASSVGLAGNEQFF. The nucleotide sequence is given as TGTGCCAGCAGTGTGGGACTAGCGGGGAATGAGCAGTTCTTC. The chain employs TRBV2 and TRBJ2-1; 13 junctional bases match TRBD2. The CDR3 starts with the cysteine, ends with the phenylalanine, and has 14 residues. CDR3 DNA only is kept here, 42 bases in frame from base 1. The germline V end is reduced by 4 bases and the J end by 7 bases; junction bases left unmatched: 1. CDR1 SNHLY and CDR2 FYNNEI are derived from the germline V gene.